This T cell receptor (beta chain) was identified in a study of OX40 agonist ivuxolimab in advanced cancers. Turning to the study itself: With a range of roughly 20 to 80, age averaged roughly 60 years, and around 80% were male.

The method was immunoSEQ multiplex PCR; TCRdb's version includes in-frame clones alone and lacks a portion of them. The sample records roughly 73,000 clones, approximately 80% being singletons. The length of the CDR3 is 16 residues. V was cut by 3 bases and J by 2 bases, with 17 bases left in between. CDR1 and CDR2 from the germline V gene are SGHAT and FQNNGV. The clonotype comes from an adult with an advanced solid tumor such as melanoma, head and neck, liver or kidney cancer. This rearrangement joins TRBV11-2 to TRBJ2-7; no definite D call. The sequencing used CD4+ or CD8+ T cells sorted from blood, collected in a trial of the OX40 agonist ivuxolimab. In DNA form, the CDR3 reads TGTGCCAGCAGCTTCGCCTCAGGTGGGCAGGCCTACGAGCAGTACTTC. Protein sequence: CASSFASGGQAYEQYF.